This is a list of T cell receptor beta chains from one sample in a study of shared clonotypes between healthy human individuals. Repertoires were generated with immunoSEQ multiplex PCR, while TCRdb's copy carries only in-frame clones and drops some. The sample consists of around 700,000 clones, approximately 79% of them appearing once. Sequencing input: memory CD4+ T cells sorted from blood. All receptors derive from a woman aged 25 to 39 in good health. Both conserved end residues are trimmed from each CDR3.

j_call | v_call | cdr3_aa
TRBJ1-3 | TRBV19 | ASSPVNRGNTIY
TRBJ2-1 | TRBV29-1 | SPGTSGNLYLSYNEQF
TRBJ2-1 | TRBV5-1 | ASSLGAGAYNEQF
TRBJ2-3 | TRBV7-2 | ASSLVGGTSTDTQY
TRBJ1-1 | TRBV5-1 | ASSLTLMGDTEAF
TRBJ1-4 | TRBV2 | ASSDGLAATNEKLF
TRBJ2-2 | TRBV18 | ASSLPGHRSGELF
TRBJ2-3 | TRBV19 | ASSSGEGTDTQY
TRBJ2-3 | TRBV11-3 | ASSSSPGNYGPDTQY
TRBJ2-2 | TRBV5-1 | ASSLDPGLAGELF
TRBJ2-7 | TRBV28 | ASSGTGNRYEY
TRBJ2-7 | TRBV4-1 | ASSQGWDTLYEQY
TRBJ2-2 | TRBV5-1 | ASSLEGQGATETGELF
TRBJ1-2 | TRBV30 | AWEDRANYGYT
TRBJ2-1 | TRBV30 | AWMAGYYNEQF
TRBJ2-2 | TRBV28 | ASTFRSKDTGELF
TRBJ2-3 | TRBV5-1 | ASSLGRFWDAMDTQY
TRBJ2-3 | TRBV9 | ASSVGGGSDTQY
TRBJ1-2 | TRBV6-5 | ASRGTYGYT
TRBJ2-7 | TRBV2 | ASRQPTGGFEEQY
TRBJ1-4 | TRBV11-3 | ASSLVGGTNEKLF
TRBJ2-1 | TRBV2 | ASRSGAGGPYNEQF
TRBJ2-1 | TRBV19 | ASRTEDITYNEQF
TRBJ2-7 | TRBV7-9 | ASSLGGTPSSYEQY
TRBJ1-2 | TRBV15 | ATSRDFSPGTSGYT
TRBJ2-2 | TRBV4-1 | ASSPGLLNTGELF
TRBJ2-2 | TRBV19 | ASSMLGQDLASGKTGELF
TRBJ2-7 | TRBV30 | AWTTGTGGYEQY
TRBJ1-1 | TRBV6-1 | ASSVEQHTEAF
TRBJ2-2 | TRBV15 | ATRRAPNYGTGELF
TRBJ2-7 | TRBV18 | ASSQAPAGQGFEQY
TRBJ1-2 | TRBV6-4 | APLRGVYGYT
TRBJ1-2 | TRBV19 | ASSPRTVNYGYT
TRBJ1-4 | TRBV28 | ASSSRGQGGGKLF
TRBJ2-2 | TRBV18 | ASSDVGTGGTGELF
TRBJ1-1 | TRBV29-1 | SARRGDSLNTEAF
TRBJ1-5 | TRBV5-1 | ASSPWSGQPQH
TRBJ2-2 | TRBV5-1 | ASSLQQSNTGELF
TRBJ2-3 | TRBV29-1 | SARSGTGRTDTQY
TRBJ2-2 | TRBV7-9 | ASRRRTGDTGELF
TRBJ2-1 | TRBV5-1 | ASSNSGSSYNEQF
TRBJ2-3 | TRBV25-1 | ASSGGTSGEHTDTQY
TRBJ1-1 | TRBV5-1 | ARYVNEGIQMNTEAF
TRBJ2-2 | TRBV20-1 | SAAPTGELF
TRBJ2-7 | TRBV6-5 | ASSSSPTLNYEQY
TRBJ2-1 | TRBV28 | ASSPGLDPNEQF